The table lists the clone carrying this T cell receptor (beta chain) with a few counts. J was trimmed by 1 base and V by 6 bases; bases with no gene match: 5. The germline gives CDR1 DFQATT, CDR2 SNEGSKA (reference sequence). The CDR3 is made up of 13 amino acids. The sample comes from a study of early T cells in non-severe SARS-CoV-2 infection. Each single cDNA molecule received a unique molecular identifier. One entry per CDR3 protein results from TCRdb running MiXCR on the 5' RACE reads. The sample includes approximately 69,000 distinct CDR3 sequences, 8.5% to 10% of them seen just once. The gene calls are TRBV20-1 and TRBJ2-7; the match to TRBD1 covers 8 bases. The receptor was derived from an adult who was a healthcare worker with PCR-confirmed SARS-CoV-2 infection or an uninfected control (not recorded which). Sequencing was carried out using whole blood. The CDR3 loop is CSAEGQASYEQYF. The CDR3 nucleotides are TGCAGTGCCGAGGGACAGGCGTCCTACGAGCAGTACTTC.